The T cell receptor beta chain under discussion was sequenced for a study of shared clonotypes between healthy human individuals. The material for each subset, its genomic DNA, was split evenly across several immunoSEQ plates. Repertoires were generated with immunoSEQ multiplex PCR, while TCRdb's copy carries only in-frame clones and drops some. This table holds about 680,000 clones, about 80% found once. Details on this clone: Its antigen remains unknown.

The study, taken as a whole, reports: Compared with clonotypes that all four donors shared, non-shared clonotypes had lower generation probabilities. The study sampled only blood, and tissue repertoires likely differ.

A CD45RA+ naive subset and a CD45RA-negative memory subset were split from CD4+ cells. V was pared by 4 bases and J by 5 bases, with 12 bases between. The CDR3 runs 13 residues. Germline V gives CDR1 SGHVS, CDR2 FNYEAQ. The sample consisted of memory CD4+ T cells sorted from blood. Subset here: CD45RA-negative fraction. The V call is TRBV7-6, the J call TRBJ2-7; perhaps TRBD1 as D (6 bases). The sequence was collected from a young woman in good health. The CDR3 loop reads CASSSQNRDEQYF. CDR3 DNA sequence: TGTGCCAGCAGCTCTCAAAACAGGGACGAGCAGTACTTC.